The 25 T cell receptor beta chains presented below share a single source sample, sequenced in a study of glioma-infiltrating T cells. Amplification of TCR alpha and beta CDR3 regions from RNA used iRepertoire nested multiplex PCR. One entry per CDR3 protein results from TCRdb running MiXCR on the multiplex PCR reads. The repertoire holds around 350,000 distinct CDR3 sequences, with about two fifths as singletons. The sequencing sample was made of glioma tissue, nonneoplastic brain tissue, or PBMCs (not recorded which). These receptors were taken from a human donor with low-grade glioma or glioblastoma, undergoing nonglioma brain surgery, or in good health (not recorded which).

The genes are TRBV19 and TRBJ1-2, with 7 bases identical to TRBD1. The CDR3 is 15 residues long. V gave up 10 bases and J gave up 4 bases; unmatched junction bases: 15. Germline V lookup: CDR1 LNHDA, CDR2 SQIVND (reference sequence). This CDR3 reads CATGDSTVMSYGYTF. DNA of the CDR3: TGTGCCACCGGGGACAGCACCGTTATGTCCTATGGCTACACCTTC.

The chain combines TRBV20-1 with TRBJ1-2; no reliable D call. Trimming pared 7 bases from V and 5 bases from J, leaving 20 bases between. Germline CDR1 reads DFQATT; CDR2 reads SNEGSKA (reference sequence). This CDR3 spans 14 amino acids. CDR3 residues: CSDSAGLRGYGYTF. DNA for the CDR3: TGCAGTGATAGCGCAGGTCTTCGGGGTTATGGCTACACCTTC.

The chain joins TRBV4-1 to TRBJ1-2, with a weak D call TRBD1 (5 bases). Germline V CDR1 and CDR2: MGHRA, YSYEKL. The V and J ends lost 1 base and 5 bases respectively, with 17 bases between them. This CDR3 is 16 amino acids long. The DNA of the CDR3 is TGCGCCAGCAGCCAAGGCTTTACCGGGGCCATATATGGCTACACCTTC. It encodes CASSQGFTGAIYGYTF.

The J gene is TRBJ1-2, the V gene TRBV12-3 or TRBV12-4, with D hard to call. The V end lost 6 bases, the J end lost 5 bases, and 19 bases lay between the germline ends. The CDR3 spans 15 residues. CDR3 in amino acids: CASSLKAGIGYGYTF. The CDR3, as DNA: TGTGCCAGCAGCCTGAAAGCGGGAATCGGGTATGGCTACACCTTC.

This clonotype was counted only a few times. The rearrangement uses TRBV6-2 or TRBV6-3 and TRBJ1-1; D is unresolved. Trimming took off 7 bases at V and 0 bases at J, with 12 bases between the two ends. The CDR3 totals 14 residues. Germline V gene sequence: CDR1 MNHEY, CDR2 SVGEGT. The CDR3 reads CASIVRGLNTEAFF. The CDR3 DNA is TGTGCCAGCATAGTTCGGGGATTGAACACTGAAGCTTTCTTT.

A few counts support this clonotype. This chain joins TRBV7-2 and TRBJ2-3, with D possibly matching TRBD2 (6 bases). The CDR3 totals 13 residues. Trimming pared 5 bases from V and 7 bases from J, leaving 13 bases between. Germline V gene sequence: CDR1 SGHTA, CDR2 FQGNSA. CDR3 in amino acids: CASSPGLINTQYF. In DNA form, the CDR3 reads TGTGCCAGCAGCCCCGGACTAATCAATACGCAGTATTTT.

Turning to this clonotype: One end of the junction is discordant with germline, which a read error may explain. J is TRBJ2-5 and V is TRBV6-2 or TRBV6-3, with D uncertain. Germline V gives CDR1 MNHEY, CDR2 SVGEGT. This CDR3 is 10 amino acids long. CDR3 sequence (DNA): TGTGCCGGCAGACGGGAGACCCAGTACTTC. Its translation: CAGRRETQYF.

On this clonotype: A read error is possible here, since a much larger clone lies one base away. The chain has TRBV6-4 and TRBJ2-3; 9 nucleotides line up with TRBD2. The V gene's germline CDR1 is MRHNA and CDR2 SNTAGT. There are 15 residues in the CDR3. In nucleotides, the CDR3 is TGTTCCAGCAGTGAAACTAGCGGGAGCACAGATACGCAGTATTTT. It specifies CSSSETSGSTDTQYF.

The genes are TRBV6-2 or TRBV6-3 and TRBJ1-5; 10 nucleotides agree with TRBD1. The CDR3 has 18 residues. Trimming cost V 5 bases and J 7 bases; bases outside gene matches: 17. The germline CDR1 and CDR2 sequences are MNHEY and SVGEGT. In nucleotides, the CDR3 is TGTGCCAGCAGTAGACCGGGACAGGGGTTTCAATGGTTCCAGCCCCAGCATTTT. Its protein product is CASSRPGQGFQWFQPQHF.

The rearrangement uses TRBV7-2 and TRBJ1-5; 8 nucleotides agree with TRBD1. The V gene end was trimmed by 1 base and the J gene end by 7 bases; junction bases not matched to a gene: 9. The CDR3 extends over 16 amino acids. Germline values: CDR1 SGHTA, CDR2 FQGNSA. The DNA for the CDR3 is TGTGCCAGCAGCTTAGTGGGGGGGACAGGCTTACAGCCCCAGCATTTT. This codes for CASSLVGGTGLQPQHF.

This clonotype was seen only once. This chain links TRBV11-1 with TRBJ2-1, with unresolved D. V shed 6 bases and J shed 2 bases, with 11 bases lying between them. Germline V gene lookup returns CDR1 SGHAT and CDR2 FQDESV (reference sequence). The CDR3 covers 14 residues. The CDR3 loop reads CASSGQVTYNEQFF. CDR3 nucleotide sequence: TGTGCCAGCAGTGGGCAGGTCACCTACAATGAGCAGTTCTTC. The whole variable domain, remainder taken from reference TRBV11-1 and TRBJ2-1, is EAEVAQSPRYKITEKSQAVAFWCDPISGHATLYWYRQILGQGPELLVQFQDESVVDDSQLPKDRFSAERLKGVDSTLKIQPAELGDSAMYLCASSGQVTYNEQFFGPGTRLTVL.

The V and J genes are TRBV7-8 and TRBJ2-2; 9 nucleotides align to TRBD1. Germline CDR1 SGHVS, CDR2 FQNEAQ. The CDR3 consists of 14 residues. With 2 bases clipped from V and 11 bases from J, the junction kept 6 bases outside the gene matches. Here the CDR3 DNA reads TGTGCCAGCAGCTTACGGGACAGGGAACAAGAGCTGTTTTTT. Translation gives CASSLRDREQELFF.

This clonotype was observed a few times. This rearrangement joins TRBV20-1 to TRBJ2-1; 9 bases fit TRBD2. The trim removed 6 bases at V and 7 bases at J, leaving 7 bases unmatched. The CDR3 contains 13 residues. In germline, CDR1 is DFQATT, CDR2 SNEGSKA (reference sequence). CDR3 protein: CSAAGLAWNEQFF. The CDR3 nucleotides are TGCAGTGCGGCCGGACTAGCGTGGAATGAGCAGTTCTTC.

This clonotype was seen repeatedly, ten times or more. The V and J genes are TRBV20-1 and TRBJ2-7; possible D gene TRBD1, 6 bases. There are 13 residues in the CDR3. Between the trimmed V and J ends, which lost 2 bases and 4 bases, there was a span of 12 bases. Germline V gene data show CDR1 as DFQATT and CDR2 as SNEGSKA (reference sequence). The CDR3 DNA reads TGCAGTGCTAGAATGACTCAGGGGTACGAGCAGTACTTC. Translating it yields CSARMTQGYEQYF.

Ten or more counts support this clonotype. V and J are TRBV27 and TRBJ2-7, with D possibly TRBD2 on 6 matching bases. V lost 2 bases to trimming and J lost 5 bases, with 13 bases between them. Per germline, CDR1 MNHEY and CDR2 SMNVEV (reference sequence). CDR3 size: 14 residues. CDR3 in amino acids: CASSLASVINEQYF. CDR3 bases: TGTGCCAGCAGTTTAGCTAGCGTTATTAACGAGCAGTACTTC.

This clonotype was picked up many times. The chain is built from TRBV15 and TRBJ2-7, with D perhaps assigned TRBD1 or TRBD2 (5 bases each). Per the germline V gene, CDR1 is LNHNV and CDR2 is YYDKDF (reference sequence). Trimming removed 5 bases at V and 0 bases at J, with 8 bases between. The CDR3 runs 13 residues. CDR3 DNA sequence: TGTGCCACCAGCGGGGACCACTCCTACGAGCAGTACTTC. Its protein product is CATSGDHSYEQYF.

The gene calls are TRBV20-1 and TRBJ2-1; TRBD1 or TRBD2 may be the D gene (6 bases each). Between the trimmed V and J ends, which lost 2 bases and 5 bases, there was a span of 16 bases. There are 15 residues in the CDR3. Germline V gives CDR1 DFQATT, CDR2 SNEGSKA (reference sequence). The CDR3 is CSARQGRSLHNEQFF. CDR3 DNA sequence: TGCAGTGCTAGACAGGGGAGGTCTCTACACAATGAGCAGTTCTTC.

With respect to this clonotype: A much larger clone differs from this one at a single base, so this may be a read error. The chain has TRBV7-2 and TRBJ2-7, with D maybe TRBD2 (6 bases). There are 15 residues in the CDR3. Germline loops: CDR1 SGHTA, CDR2 FQGNSA. This chain's CDR3 is CASSLGGTTTYEQHF. The CDR3 DNA reads TGTGCCAGCAGCCTTGGGGGGACCACCACCTACGAGCAGCACTTC.

This clonotype turned up a few times. The rearrangement joins TRBV15 to TRBJ2-7, with 7 bases lining up with TRBD2. CDR1 is LNHNV, CDR2 YYDKDF, per germline (reference sequence). CDR3 length: 16 residues. The ends lost 1 base at V and 2 bases at J; junction bases unmatched: 8. This CDR3 is CATSRARLALPYEQYF. In nucleotides, the CDR3 is TGTGCCACCAGCAGAGCACGACTAGCCTTGCCCTACGAGCAGTACTTC.

As for this clonotype: Germline and junction disagree at one end, which may indicate a read error. CDR3 loop: CSDRSPLANSYEQYF. The DNA for the CDR3 is TGCAGTGATAGAAGCCCACTAGCGAACTCCTACGAGCAGTACTTC. The chain employs TRBV20-1 and TRBJ2-7; 7 bases align to TRBD2. This CDR3 region has 15 residues. The V gene's germline CDR1 is DFQATT and CDR2 SNEGSKA (reference sequence).

As for this clonotype: The CDR3 end shows no conserved phenylalanine or tryptophan, and so a read error is likely. The chain joins TRBV27 to TRBJ2-5, with TRBD1 matching over 8 bases. This CDR3 has 15 residues. The ends lost 6 bases at V and 2 bases at J; junction bases unmatched: 8. Germline lookup yields CDR1 MNHEY and CDR2 SMNVEV (reference sequence). The CDR3 protein is CASSLGRTGQETQYL. The CDR3 DNA follows: TGTGCCAGCAGCTTAGGAAGGACAGGGCAAGAGACCCAGTACCTC.

This clonotype was counted many times. The gene calls are TRBV27 and TRBJ2-5, with a tentative D call TRBD2 (5 bases). The CDR3 has 16 amino acids. Germline V gene lookup returns CDR1 MNHEY and CDR2 SMNVEV (reference sequence). Trimming took 3 bases from V and 5 from J, leaving 19 bases between them. In DNA form, the CDR3 reads TGTGCCAGCAGTTTTGGGCAACGGACTCTCCAGGAGACCCAGTACTTC. Its protein product is CASSFGQRTLQETQYF.

As for this clonotype: A single base separates this from a much larger clone, so it may be a read error. Likely a read error: the CDR3 ends without its conserved phenylalanine or tryptophan. The chain employs TRBV20-1 and TRBJ1-4; D is undetermined. Germline loops: CDR1 DFQATT, CDR2 SNEGSKA (reference sequence). The CDR3 consists of 12 residues. With 6 bases removed from V and 4 bases from J, the gap between germline ends came to 9 bases. The CDR3: CSAPVRNEKLFS. CDR3 DNA: TGCAGTGCCCCAGTCCGTAATGAAAAACTGTTTTCT.

The rearrangement joins TRBV6-1 to TRBJ2-7; D perhaps matches TRBD2 (5 bases). Germline-derived CDR1 and CDR2 are MNHNS and SASEGT. The CDR3 length is 17 residues. The V end lost 2 bases, the J end lost 1 base, and 18 bases lay between the germline ends. The CDR3 sequence: CASSEWRVGILSYEQYF. In DNA, the CDR3 is TGTGCCAGCAGTGAATGGCGGGTGGGCATATTATCCTACGAGCAGTACTTC.

This clonotype has a handful of counts. V is TRBV2 and J is TRBJ2-3, with 8 bases identical to TRBD2. The CDR3 is 14 amino acids. Germline CDR1 SNHLY, CDR2 FYNNEI. J lost 0 bases, V lost 8 bases, and 4 bases had no gene match. CDR3 coding DNA: TGTGCCAGCGGAAGACTAGCGAGCACAGATACGCAGTATTTT. Its translation: CASGRLASTDTQYF.